One and the same sample provided the 30 T cell receptor beta chains below, sequenced in a study of shared clonotypes between healthy human individuals. Some clones are missing from TCRdb's copy, which holds only in-frame ones; the method was immunoSEQ multiplex PCR. This sample yields about 2.1 million clones, of which just over 90% are seen a single time; about 1.6% belongs to the top ten. CD8 cells regarded as naive lacked CD45RO, were positively chosen for CCR7, and omitted terminally differentiated effector memory CD45RA+ cells. The specimen sequenced was naive CD8+ T cells from PBMCs. Source of these receptors: a man between 18 and 29 years old in good health. Some clones in this sample may be carry-over from other donors' samples.

This chain links TRBV6-1 with TRBJ2-7, with D tentatively TRBD2 (6 bases). CDR1 and CDR2 (germline): MNHNS, SASEGT. The CDR3 is 15 amino acids. Trimming pared 3 bases from V and 1 base from J, leaving 13 bases between. The CDR3 sequence is CASSDLAYSSYEQYF. The CDR3 bases are TGTGCCAGCAGTGATCTAGCGTATTCATCCTACGAGCAGTACTTC.

The rearrangement joins TRBV4-1 to TRBJ2-1; 10 bases match TRBD2. Germline V gives CDR1 MGHRA, CDR2 YSYEKL. Trimming took 4 bases from V and 5 from J; bases not matched to a gene: 11. This CDR3 has 17 residues. CDR3 region: CASSPLGGTSVNNEQFF. DNA for the CDR3: TGCGCCAGCAGCCCCCTAGGCGGGACTAGCGTAAACAATGAGCAGTTCTTC.

The V gene is TRBV25-1, the J gene TRBJ2-7; D may be TRBD1 (5 bases). This CDR3 spans 13 amino acids. CDR1 MGHDK and CDR2 SYGVNS come from the germline V gene. V lost 7 bases, J lost 4 bases, and 14 bases lay in between. The CDR3 sequence: CASTEQGTYEQYF. The CDR3 DNA follows: TGTGCCAGCACCGAGCAGGGTACTTACGAGCAGTACTTC.

The gene calls are TRBV5-6 and TRBJ1-4; D is unresolved. CDR1 is SGHDT, CDR2 YYEEEE, per germline. The CDR3 is 14 amino acids. Trimming left V 5 bases short and J 6 bases short, with 14 bases between. The CDR3 is CASSSGSRDEKLFF. The CDR3, as DNA: TGTGCCAGCAGTTCCGGGTCCCGGGATGAAAAACTGTTTTTT.

The J gene is TRBJ2-7, the V gene TRBV2, with D unclear. The CDR3 sequence is 10 residues long. Germline assignment: CDR1 SNHLY and CDR2 FYNNEI. Trimming took off 6 bases at V and 9 bases at J, with 9 bases between the two ends. CDR3 loop: CASSYGGQYF. DNA of the CDR3: TGTGCCAGCAGCTATGGTGGGCAGTACTTC. The full variable domain, its missing parts supplied by reference TRBV2 and TRBJ2-7, is EPEVTQTPSHQVTQMGQEVILRCVPISNHLYFYWYRQILGQKVEFLVSFYNNEISEKSEIFDDQFSVERPDGSNFTLKIRSTKLEDSAMYFCASSYGGQYFGPGTRLTVT.

The gene calls are TRBV5-1 and TRBJ2-7; TRBD2 agrees at 11 bases. Germline V gene sequence: CDR1 SGHRS, CDR2 YFSETQ. The CDR3 runs to 13 residues. After removal of 4 bases from V and 3 bases from J, the junction contained 0 bases not matched to a gene. The CDR3: CASSGTSGYEQYF. CDR3 coding DNA: TGCGCCAGCAGCGGGACTAGCGGCTACGAGCAGTACTTC.

CDR3 nucleotide sequence: TGTGCCAGCAGTTTAGGTAGCGGCCGGACCCAGTACTTC. Translating it yields CASSLGSGRTQYF. The chain recombines TRBV27 with TRBJ2-5; a possible D gene is TRBD2 (6 bases). The CDR3 length is 13 residues. Deletions cut 2 bases from V and 7 bases from J, with 11 bases between. CDR1 and CDR2 from the germline V gene are MNHEY and SMNVEV (reference sequence).

CDR3 in amino acids: CASSLSVGTGQYEQYF. CDR3 bases: TGTGCCAGCAGCTTATCGGTAGGGACAGGGCAGTACGAGCAGTACTTC. The gene calls are TRBV11-2 and TRBJ2-7; TRBD1 aligns across 9 bases. The CDR3 spans 16 residues. Germline V CDR1 and CDR2: SGHAT, FQNNGV. J lost 4 bases, V lost 2 bases, and 9 bases had no gene match.

The rearrangement uses TRBV28 and TRBJ2-2; 8 bases are a match to TRBD2. CDR1 is MDHEN and CDR2 is SYDVKM in the germline V gene. The CDR3 runs 16 residues. V dropped 5 bases and J dropped 6; count of bases not matched to a gene: 11. The CDR3 coding sequence is TGTGCCAGCAGTGCCGTGGGGACTAGAGACGCCGGGGAGCTGTTTTTT. Its protein is CASSAVGTRDAGELFF.

This chain links TRBV27 with TRBJ2-3; D remains ambiguous. Germline V lookup: CDR1 MNHEY, CDR2 SMNVEV (reference sequence). This CDR3 has 13 amino acids. Trimming shortened V by 6 bases and J by 4 bases, and 11 bases separated the two germline ends. The CDR3 protein is CASSLHYADTQYF. CDR3 bases: TGTGCCAGCAGCCTCCACTACGCAGATACGCAGTATTTT.

This chain connects TRBV25-1 to TRBJ2-3; D gene uncertain. The CDR3 length is 10 residues. The V end lost 9 bases, the J end lost 2 bases, and 3 bases lay between the germline ends. The germline CDR1 and CDR2 sequences are MGHDK and SYGVNS. CDR3 in amino acids: CARNTDTQYF. Here the CDR3 DNA reads TGTGCCAGAAACACAGATACGCAGTATTTT.

The V gene is TRBV7-2, the J gene TRBJ2-3; weak D call: TRBD1 (6 bases). Germline CDR1 SGHTA, CDR2 FQGNSA. This CDR3 has 16 amino acids. With 1 base removed from V and 0 bases from J, the gap between germline ends came to 11 bases. This CDR3 is CASSLVLRGSTDTQYF. The CDR3 nucleotides are TGTGCCAGCAGCTTAGTCCTGAGGGGGAGCACAGATACGCAGTATTTT.

The chain's CDR3 is CASSRDRGSEQYF. Written as DNA, the CDR3 is TGTGCCAGCAGCCGGGACAGGGGAAGCGAGCAGTACTTC. The V and J genes are TRBV7-6 and TRBJ2-7; TRBD1 matches at 10 bases. The germline V gene has CDR1 SGHVS and CDR2 FNYEAQ. Germline trimming cut 5 bases from V and 6 bases from J; bases unmatched to any gene: 4. The CDR3 loop spans 13 amino acids.

This clone has a single count. The chain couples TRBV28 to TRBJ2-1, with D possibly matching TRBD2 (5 bases). V lost 1 base to trimming and J lost 9 bases, with 10 bases between them. Germline loops: CDR1 MDHEN, CDR2 SYDVKM. The CDR3 extends over 13 amino acids. The CDR3: CASSLYRGIEQFF. The CDR3 DNA sequence: TGTGCCAGCAGTTTATATCGAGGGATTGAGCAGTTCTTC.

Points on this clone: The sample has other DNA sequences that encode this CDR3 too. The chain combines TRBV29-1 with TRBJ2-1; possibly TRBD1 for D (5 bases). V was clipped by 4 bases and J by 1 base, with 8 bases between them. Germline assignment: CDR1 SQVTM and CDR2 ANQGSEA. The CDR3 has 13 residues. CDR3 in amino acids: CSVVPGSYNEQFF. As DNA, the CDR3 is TGCAGCGTTGTCCCAGGGTCCTACAATGAGCAGTTCTTC.

The chain employs TRBV5-6 and TRBJ1-4, with D unresolved. Germline assignment: CDR1 SGHDT and CDR2 YYEEEE. This CDR3 contains 16 residues. Trimming took 4 bases from V and 2 from J, leaving 15 bases between them. The CDR3 DNA reads as TGTGCCAGCAGCCATAGACCTAGGCCGACTAATGAAAAACTGTTTTTT. Protein sequence: CASSHRPRPTNEKLFF.

This chain joins TRBV9 and TRBJ2-1; the match to TRBD1 covers 7 bases. CDR3 size: 16 residues. Per the germline V gene, CDR1 is SGDLS and CDR2 is YYNGEE. Germline trimming cut 0 bases from V and 3 bases from J; bases unmatched to any gene: 6. The CDR3 region has the DNA TGTGCCAGCAGCGTAGATGACAGGGCCCTCTACAATGAGCAGTTCTTC. Its translation is CASSVDDRALYNEQFF.

The chain combines TRBV7-9 with TRBJ1-4; TRBD1 agrees at 9 bases. The CDR3 is 12 residues long. Germline loops: CDR1 SEHNR, CDR2 FQNEAQ (reference sequence). The J segment lost 10 bases and the V segment lost 4 bases, leaving 1 base of the junction unmatched. The CDR3 reads CASSWTGAKLFF. The CDR3 coding sequence is TGTGCCAGCAGCTGGACAGGGGCAAAACTGTTTTTT. The variable domain in full, with the rest retrieved from reference TRBV7-9 and TRBJ1-4, is DTGVSQNPRHKITKRGQNVTFRCDPISEHNRLYWYRQTLGQGPEFLTYFQNEAQLEKSRLLSDRFSAERPKGSFSTLEIQRTEQGDSAMYLCASSWTGAKLFFGSGTQLSVL.

The rearrangement uses TRBV7-8 and TRBJ2-7, with 9 bases lining up with TRBD2. There are 15 residues in the CDR3. The V gene end was trimmed by 4 bases and the J gene end by 4 bases; junction bases not matched to a gene: 8. Germline values: CDR1 SGHVS, CDR2 FQNEAQ. The CDR3 region is CASSSGSGSLYEQYF. As DNA, the CDR3 is TGTGCCAGCAGCTCGGGTAGCGGGAGCTTGTACGAGCAGTACTTC.

This chain links TRBV11-1 with TRBJ2-1, with 7 bases fitting TRBD2. This CDR3 region has 16 residues. J gave up 0 bases and V 5 bases, and 7 bases lay outside the gene matches. Germline V CDR1 and CDR2: SGHAT, FQDESV (reference sequence). CDR3: CASSPSSGSSYNEQFF. The CDR3 region has the DNA TGTGCCAGCAGCCCGTCTAGCGGTAGCTCCTACAATGAGCAGTTCTTC.

V usage is TRBV7-9 and J usage is TRBJ2-5; 7 bases are a match to TRBD1. The CDR3 sequence is 18 residues long. Losses at the gene ends were 1 base for V and 5 bases for J; bases not matched to a gene: 16. The germline CDR1 and CDR2 sequences are SEHNR and FQNEAQ (reference sequence). CDR3 coding DNA: TGTGCCAGCAGCTTAGGATCCAACAGGGGCTCTCCACGGGAGACCCAGTACTTC. It codes for CASSLGSNRGSPRETQYF.

The J gene is TRBJ2-1, the V gene TRBV7-9, with TRBD1 matching 7 bases. This CDR3 has 15 residues. V shed 5 bases and J 2 bases; nucleotides not matched to a gene: 6. Germline V gene sequence: CDR1 SEHNR, CDR2 FQNEAQ (reference sequence). CDR3 amino acids: CASSPQGTPYNEQFF. The CDR3 DNA sequence: TGTGCCAGCAGCCCACAGGGGACCCCCTACAATGAGCAGTTCTTC.

V and J are TRBV6-5 and TRBJ1-4; the D is unclear. The germline V and J ends were trimmed by 0 bases and 6 bases, with 11 bases remaining between them. The CDR3 is 15 residues long. Germline CDR1 and CDR2: MNHEY and SVGAGI. The CDR3, as DNA: TGTGCCAGCAGTTACTCAGGATCGTCGCATGAAAAACTGTTTTTT. Translation gives CASSYSGSSHEKLFF.

This clone was counted only a few times. In the same sample, other DNA sequences code for this CDR3. The chain joins TRBV9 to TRBJ1-1; TRBD1 agrees at 7 bases. After removal of 0 bases from V and 1 base from J, the junction contained 3 bases not matched to a gene. The CDR3 loop spans 15 amino acids. Germline V gene sequence: CDR1 SGDLS, CDR2 YYNGEE. The CDR3 sequence: CASSVGPGGNTEAFF. The CDR3, as DNA: TGTGCCAGCAGCGTAGGCCCAGGGGGGAACACTGAAGCTTTCTTT.

Of note for this clone: One end of the junction does not line up with germline, which may come from a read error. V and J are TRBV27 and TRBJ2-1; 7 bases are shared with TRBD2. The length of the CDR3 is 14 residues. Per the germline V gene, CDR1 is MNHEY and CDR2 is SMNVEV (reference sequence). The CDR3 here is CASSLIALAGATLF. The CDR3, as DNA: TGTGCCAGCAGTCTAATAGCACTCGCGGGAGCGACACTCTTC.

The rearrangement uses TRBV2 and TRBJ1-2, with D possibly being TRBD1 (6 bases). Trimming took 6 bases from V and 0 from J, leaving 14 bases between them. This CDR3 region has 15 residues. The germline gives CDR1 SNHLY, CDR2 FYNNEI. The CDR3 DNA is TGTGCCAGCAGGAAAACAGGGCCCCCTAACTATGGCTACACCTTC. Translated: CASRKTGPPNYGYTF. The full variable domain, rest sourced from reference TRBV2 and TRBJ1-2, is EPEVTQTPSHQVTQMGQEVILRCVPISNHLYFYWYRQILGQKVEFLVSFYNNEISEKSEIFDDQFSVERPDGSNFTLKIRSTKLEDSAMYFCASRKTGPPNYGYTFGSGTRLTVV.

CDR3 loop: CASSSHPSVDTQYF. The CDR3 DNA reads TGTGCCAGCAGTTCCCACCCTTCGGTGGATACGCAGTATTTT. This chain links TRBV27 with TRBJ2-3; D ambiguous. Trimming cost V 4 bases and J 6 bases, with 14 bases left between them. Germline CDR1 is MNHEY and CDR2 is SMNVEV (reference sequence). The CDR3 totals 14 residues.

This chain joins TRBV30 and TRBJ2-7; D may be TRBD1 (6 bases). The CDR3 is made up of 14 amino acids. From germline, CDR1 is GTSNPN and CDR2 SVGIG (reference sequence). Trimming took 7 bases from V and 3 from J, leaving 19 bases between them. This CDR3 reads CASQGTHGFYEQYF. In nucleotides, the CDR3 is TGTGCCTCCCAGGGGACCCACGGATTCTACGAGCAGTACTTC.

The chain employs TRBV5-1 and TRBJ2-3, with 12 bases that match TRBD1. The CDR3 has 14 amino acids. The germline V gene has CDR1 SGHRS and CDR2 YFSETQ. The ends lost 4 bases at V and 8 bases at J; junction bases unmatched: 5. The CDR3 here is CASSLGQGAVTQYF. The CDR3 DNA reads as TGCGCCAGCAGCCTGGGACAGGGGGCGGTTACGCAGTATTTT.

This clone was observed a few times. The chain carries TRBV19 and TRBJ1-1; D not resolved. From germline, CDR1 is LNHDA and CDR2 SQIVND (reference sequence). Trimming took off 2 bases at V and 7 bases at J, with 5 bases between the two ends. The CDR3 length is 11 residues. DNA of the CDR3: TGTGCCAGTAGTATATACAGTGAAGCTTTCTTT. Protein: CASSIYSEAFF. The full variable domain, with the rest looked up from reference TRBV19 and TRBJ1-1, is DGGITQSPKYLFRKEGQNVTLSCEQNLNHDAMYWYRQDPGQGLRLIYYSQIVNDFQKGDIAEGYSVSREKKESFPLTVTSAQKNPTAFYLCASSIYSEAFFGQGTRLTVV.